These 26 T cell receptor beta chains originate from one sample sequenced in a study of blood T cells in healthy people across ages. The use of a sample-barcoded 5' primer and a J-beta primer mix characterized a second PCR of about 7 to 12 cycles. One entry per CDR3 protein, called by TCRdb with MiXCR from the 5' RACE reads. The table lists more than 500,000 distinct CDR3 sequences, 25% to 30% of them singletons. Sequenced input: blood. The receptors here all came from a woman aged 70-85 years in good health.

This clonotype was seen only a few times. DNA of the CDR3: TGCAGTGCTAGGCACGAAGGGAACACCGGGGAGCTGTTTTTT. This translates into CSARHEGNTGELFF. The gene calls are TRBV20-1 and TRBJ2-2; D uncertain. Trimming stripped 3 bases from V and 1 base from J, with 9 bases between. Germline V gene data show CDR1 as DFQATT and CDR2 as SNEGSKA (reference sequence). This CDR3 has 14 amino acids.

The rearrangement links TRBV5-1 to TRBJ1-3, with 8 bases fitting TRBD1. V lost 3 bases, J lost 0 bases, and 11 bases stayed unmatched. Per germline, CDR1 SGHRS and CDR2 YFSETQ. The CDR3 is made up of 18 amino acids. CDR3 loop: CASSSVPGQANSGNTIYF. The DNA of the CDR3 is TGCGCCAGCAGCTCTGTCCCGGGACAGGCTAACTCTGGAAACACCATATATTTT.

To note about this clonotype: A read error may account for a junction end that differs from germline. The gene calls are TRBV10-3 and TRBJ1-2; D possibly corresponds to TRBD1 (6 bases). The CDR3 extends over 14 amino acids. Germline V CDR1 and CDR2: ENHRY, SYGVKD. CDR3 DNA sequence: TGTGCCATCAGCGGCCAACAGGGAATCTATGGCTGCACCTTC. Translation gives CAISGQQGIYGCTF.

The chain recombines TRBV25-1 with TRBJ2-3, with D possibly being TRBD2 (5 bases). Between the trimmed V and J ends, which lost 5 bases and 2 bases, there was a span of 14 bases. The germline V gene encodes CDR1 MGHDK and CDR2 SYGVNS. The CDR3 runs to 15 residues. CDR3 loop: CASSPNLANTDTQYF. As DNA, the CDR3 is TGTGCCAGCAGTCCAAACCTAGCAAACACAGATACGCAGTATTTT.

The CDR3 sequence: CASHPGRGYEQYF. The CDR3 DNA follows: TGCGCCAGCCATCCTGGCAGGGGCTACGAGCAGTACTTC. The chain uses TRBV5-1 and TRBJ2-7; D may be TRBD1 (6 bases). Looked up from germline, CDR1 is SGHRS and CDR2 is YFSETQ. The CDR3 loop spans 13 amino acids. V was trimmed by 7 bases and J by 3 bases, leaving 14 bases between them.

The chain couples TRBV6-2 or TRBV6-3 to TRBJ2-5, with D possibly TRBD1 on 5 matching bases. V was pared by 5 bases and J by 7 bases, with 11 bases between. Germline-derived CDR1 and CDR2 are MNHEY and SVGEGT. The CDR3 runs to 12 residues. The CDR3 DNA reads as TGTGCCAGCAGTCCAGGGAAGTTGACCCAGTACTTC. Translation: CASSPGKLTQYF.

V and J are TRBV7-3 and TRBJ2-3; 12 positions match TRBD1. The CDR3 contains 16 residues. CDR1 and CDR2 from the germline V gene are SGHTA and FQGTGA. The V and J ends lost 0 bases and 4 bases, in that order; junction bases with no gene match: 2. In DNA, the CDR3 is TGTGCCAGCAGCTTAACGGGACAGGGGGCGGCAGATACGCAGTATTTT. Amino acids: CASSLTGQGAADTQYF.

This clonotype has just one count. The chain joins TRBV12-3 or TRBV12-4 to TRBJ2-3; 8 positions agree with TRBD2. The V gene end was trimmed by 5 bases and the J gene end by 1 base; junction bases not matched to a gene: 5. The CDR3 length is 15 residues. The CDR3 spells CASSISSGGTDTQYF. The CDR3 DNA follows: TGTGCCAGCAGTATTAGTAGCGGGGGCACAGATACGCAGTATTTT.

The DNA of the CDR3 is TGTGCCATCAGTGAGTCGAGGAGCGGGACCTACAATGAGCAGTTCTTC. Its protein is CAISESRSGTYNEQFF. V gene TRBV10-3 combines with J gene TRBJ2-1; TRBD2 aligns across 7 bases. With 0 bases clipped from V and 2 bases from J, the junction kept 4 bases outside the gene matches. CDR1 and CDR2 from the germline V gene are ENHRY and SYGVKD. The CDR3 has 16 residues.

This clonotype showed up just a few times. V gene TRBV7-2 combines with J gene TRBJ1-1, with D maybe TRBD1 (6 bases). This CDR3 spans 14 amino acids. Germline CDR1 is SGHTA and CDR2 is FQGNSA. V was trimmed by 6 bases and J by 2 bases, leaving 13 bases between them. The CDR3 DNA is TGTGCCAGCAGTTTCTCACAGGGCAACACTGAAGCTTTCTTT. The encoded protein is CASSFSQGNTEAFF.

The chain combines TRBV7-2 with TRBJ1-2; no firm D call. With 4 bases removed from V and 4 bases from J, the gap between germline ends came to 16 bases. In germline, CDR1 is SGHTA, CDR2 FQGNSA. The CDR3 loop spans 15 amino acids. In DNA, the CDR3 is TGTGCCAGCAGCTCTAGGGAGGTACCCCTCTATGGCTACACCTTC. Amino acid sequence: CASSSREVPLYGYTF.

V gene TRBV27 combines with J gene TRBJ2-7; TRBD2 aligns across 7 bases. From germline, CDR1 is MNHEY and CDR2 SMNVEV (reference sequence). This CDR3 spans 15 amino acids. The V gene end was trimmed by 2 bases and the J gene end by 4 bases; junction bases not matched to a gene: 8. In DNA, the CDR3 is TGTGCCAGCAGTTTAGAACCCAGCGGGGCATACGAGCAGTACTTC. Amino acid sequence: CASSLEPSGAYEQYF.

This sequence joins TRBV29-1 and TRBJ2-4; D uncertain. From germline, CDR1 is SQVTM and CDR2 ANQGSEA. The V and J ends lost 5 bases and 0 bases respectively, with 8 bases between them. The CDR3 runs to 13 residues. CDR3 in amino acids: CSVRLIAKNIQYF. The CDR3 region has the DNA TGCAGCGTTCGCTTAATAGCCAAAAACATTCAGTACTTC.

The V gene is TRBV2, the J gene TRBJ1-1, with no clear D. Germline CDR1 is SNHLY and CDR2 is FYNNEI. The V end was cut by 7 bases, the J end by 1 base, with 10 bases between. This CDR3 comprises 13 residues. The CDR3 spells CASIVEKNTEAFF. In nucleotides, the CDR3 is TGTGCCAGCATCGTGGAGAAGAACACTGAAGCTTTCTTT.

The sample holds a few counts of this clonotype. This chain links TRBV10-3 with TRBJ1-5; D possibly corresponds to TRBD1 (5 bases). Germline loops: CDR1 ENHRY, CDR2 SYGVKD. The CDR3 length is 14 residues. V lost 0 bases and J lost 6, with 9 bases in between. The CDR3 sequence: CAISESDSRQPQHF. The DNA for the CDR3 is TGTGCCATCAGTGAGTCCGACAGTCGTCAGCCCCAGCATTTT.

This clonotype was observed a handful of times. The germline gene is not matched at one end of the junction; a read error may be the cause. The chain joins TRBV25-1 to TRBJ2-7, with TRBD1 matching over 7 bases. The CDR3 extends over 15 amino acids. Germline V gene data show CDR1 as MGHDK and CDR2 as SYGVNS. The CDR3 protein is CASSDPGQSPYEQCF. In DNA, the CDR3 is TGTGCCAGCAGTGACCCGGGACAGTCCCCCTACGAGCAGTGCTTC.

This clonotype showed up many times. The gene calls are TRBV29-1 and TRBJ1-2; TRBD1 aligns across 7 bases. The CDR3 is 11 amino acids. From germline, CDR1 is SQVTM and CDR2 ANQGSEA. With V trimmed by 7 bases and J by 5 bases, 4 bases remained unmatched. The CDR3 nucleotides read TGCAGCGCCGGGACAGTTTATGGCTACACCTTC. It yields the protein CSAGTVYGYTF.

The chain combines TRBV5-1 with TRBJ2-6; D remains ambiguous. Looked up from germline, CDR1 is SGHRS and CDR2 is YFSETQ. The CDR3 contains 16 residues. Trimming cost V 3 bases and J 1 base, with 11 bases left between them. Here the CDR3 reads CASSWELGSGANVLTF. The CDR3 DNA follows: TGCGCCAGCAGCTGGGAATTAGGGTCTGGGGCCAACGTCCTGACTTTC.

The rearrangement joins TRBV20-1 to TRBJ2-1; D remains unclear. Germline CDR1 DFQATT, CDR2 SNEGSKA (reference sequence). V was clipped by 1 base and J by 12 bases, with 10 bases between them. The CDR3 loop spans 11 amino acids. CDR3 in amino acids: CSARVASGQFF. The CDR3 nucleotides read TGCAGTGCTAGAGTGGCCTCGGGGCAGTTCTTC.

In this sample, this clonotype turned up many times. The rearrangement links TRBV20-1 to TRBJ2-1; tentatively, D is TRBD2 (6 bases). The CDR3 sequence is 15 residues long. Looked up from germline, CDR1 is DFQATT and CDR2 is SNEGSKA (reference sequence). The germline V and J ends were trimmed by 1 base and 0 bases, with 10 bases remaining between them. The CDR3 here is CSARAGGSSYNEQFF. The CDR3 DNA reads TGCAGTGCTAGAGCCGGAGGGAGCTCCTACAATGAGCAGTTCTTC.

This clonotype was seen more than once but under ten times. J is TRBJ1-1 and V is TRBV18; tentative D call: TRBD1 (6 bases). CDR1 and CDR2 (germline): KGHSH, LQKENI. Trimming cost V 3 bases and J 0 bases, with 14 bases left between them. This CDR3 has 16 residues. Written as DNA, the CDR3 is TGTGCCAGCTCACCGATGACAGGAGCCATGAACACTGAAGCTTTCTTT. This codes for CASSPMTGAMNTEAFF.

The chain links TRBV11-3 to TRBJ2-1, with 10 bases matching TRBD2. The CDR3 contains 15 residues. Germline trimming cut 1 base from V and 14 bases from J; bases unmatched to any gene: 11. Germline CDR1 and CDR2: SGHNT and YENEEA. CDR3 coding DNA: TGTGCCAGCAGCTTAGTCAGCGGGGGGGATCGCCGGGAGTTCTTC. Protein sequence: CASSLVSGGDRREFF.

This chain connects TRBV3-1 to TRBJ2-7; TRBD2 agrees at 8 bases. V lost 3 bases, J lost 3 bases, and 7 bases stayed unmatched. Germline CDR1 LGHDT, CDR2 YNNKEL (reference sequence). The CDR3 consists of 15 residues. The CDR3 protein is CASSHLAAGGYEQYF. The CDR3 nucleotides are TGTGCCAGCAGCCACCTAGCTGCGGGGGGCTACGAGCAGTACTTC.

The chain has TRBV6-6 and TRBJ2-3, with D hard to call. The V end was cut by 2 bases, the J end by 5 bases, with 5 bases between. Per germline, CDR1 MNHNY and CDR2 SVGAGI (reference sequence). The CDR3 loop spans 12 amino acids. The CDR3: CASSYVGDTQYF. The CDR3 coding sequence is TGTGCCAGCAGTTACGTGGGAGATACGCAGTATTTT.

This chain uses TRBV3-1 with TRBJ1-2, with D tentatively TRBD1 (6 bases). The CDR3 has 16 amino acids. V lost 0 bases to trimming and J lost 1 base, with 12 bases between them. Germline loops: CDR1 LGHDT, CDR2 YNNKEL (reference sequence). CDR3 residues: CASSQDWGRGNYGYTF. In DNA form, the CDR3 reads TGTGCCAGCAGCCAAGATTGGGGCAGGGGTAACTATGGCTACACCTTC.

This chain uses TRBV20-1 with TRBJ2-5, with 10 bases fitting TRBD2. Unmatched junction bases numbered 6, after V lost 0 bases and J lost 5 bases. The germline V gene encodes CDR1 DFQATT and CDR2 SNEGSKA (reference sequence). CDR3 length equals 15 residues. The CDR3, as DNA: TGCAGTGCTAGAGATGCAGCGGGAGGGAGGGAGACCCAGTACTTC. Translation: CSARDAAGGRETQYF.